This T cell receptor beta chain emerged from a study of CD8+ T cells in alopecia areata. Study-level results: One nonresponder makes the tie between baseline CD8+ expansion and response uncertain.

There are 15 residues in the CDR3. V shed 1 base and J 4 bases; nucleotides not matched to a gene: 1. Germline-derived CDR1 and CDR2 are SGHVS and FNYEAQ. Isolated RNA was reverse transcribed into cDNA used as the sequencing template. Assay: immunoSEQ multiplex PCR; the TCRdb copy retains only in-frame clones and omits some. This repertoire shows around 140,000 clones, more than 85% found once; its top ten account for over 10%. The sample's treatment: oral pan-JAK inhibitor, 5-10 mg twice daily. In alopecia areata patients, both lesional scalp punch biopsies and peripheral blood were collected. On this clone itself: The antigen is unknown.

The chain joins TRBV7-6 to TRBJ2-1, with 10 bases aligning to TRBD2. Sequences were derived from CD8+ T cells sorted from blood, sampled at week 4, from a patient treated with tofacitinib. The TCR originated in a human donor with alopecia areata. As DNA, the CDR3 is TGTGCCAGCAGCTTAGAGCGGGGGGGGTACAATGAGCAGTTCTTC. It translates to CASSLERGGYNEQFF.